This T cell receptor beta chain was captured in a study of cytomegalovirus exposure and HLA in healthy donors. As for this clone: Its antigen is unidentified.

Germline assignment: CDR1 DFQATT and CDR2 SNEGSKA (reference sequence). The CDR3 sequence is 11 residues long. V was clipped by 6 bases and J by 7 bases, with 9 bases between them. With 60 Vbeta and 13 Jbeta primers, the PCR was carried out. Here immunoSEQ multiplex PCR was the method, and the copy in TCRdb shows in-frame clones only, minus some. The sample holds fewer than 45,000 clones. Study-wide results and limits: When analyzed later, a missense DCLRE1C variant was found to be linked to TCR beta V- and J-gene trimming. It was confirmed in vitro that three of the CMV-associated chains were specific for CMV antigens.

The sequenced sample was PBMCs. The clonotype was recovered from a woman in her thirties in good health and CMV-seronegative. The J gene is TRBJ2-2, the V gene TRBV20-1, with a weak D call TRBD2 (5 bases). CDR3 DNA: TGCAGTGCCTCACGGGACGGGGAGCTGTTTTTT. Protein product: CSASRDGELFF.